This T cell receptor (beta chain) came from a study of T cell clonality in common variable immunodeficiency (dated by TCRdb to between 2014 and 2017). What the authors observed across the whole study: Despite equal DNA input, controls averaged approximately 88,000 unique sequences per sample versus about 31,547 in CVID samples. CVID TCRbeta sequences reportedly showed fewer deletions and N-nucleotide insertions and lacked highly modified clones with 13 or more V deletions. Healthy controls shared more TCRbeta clones with each other than CVID subjects shared among themselves (p < 0.0001). Differences among patients in the CVID cohort limited the correlations between repertoire features and clinical complications. According to the authors, figuring out what caused the increased clonality in CVID would require sequencing the repertoires of T cell subpopulations. TCRbeta clonality was higher in CVID subjects than in healthy controls (t-test p = 0.018), and the increase was most characteristic of about a third of subjects.

Most CVID patients and most healthy controls were of Caucasian heritage. Heparinized peripheral whole blood samples of about 5 to 9 ml were collected from each donor. Genomic DNA from adults with common variable immune deficiency (CVID) and from healthy adult controls was used to sequence TCRbeta CDR3 repertoires. A total of some 22 healthy adult volunteers (around 12 female and around 10 male; age range roughly 20 to 75 years, mean age approximately 34) were included in the control group. Diluted blood was subjected to density centrifugation over Hypaque 1077 or Ficoll-Paque for isolation of peripheral blood mononuclear cells. Genomic DNA was obtained from unsorted mononuclear cells using either Qiagen column purification or a centrifugation-based method. CVID samples and control samples contributed equivalent amounts of genomic DNA as sequencing input. For every sample, a 60 bp segment covering the rearranged TCRbeta CDR3 region was amplified and then sequenced. The immunoSEQ assay, a bias-corrected multiplex PCR combined with high-throughput sequencing, was used to amplify TCRbeta. The paper's data handling went like this. Each unique nucleotide sequence was treated as a clone and annotated with V, D and J genes, copy number and frequency. Sequences were labeled productive if in frame, and non-productive if out of frame or containing stop codons. Clonality was calculated from Shannon's entropy as previously described. The predicted amino acid sequences of productive clones were used to derive mean CDR3 Kyte-Doolittle hydropathy. The R hclust function was used to hierarchically cluster scaled V gene usage with Manhattan distance and complete linkage. Sharing of clones by CDR3 amino acid sequence was evaluated by resampling 12 repertoires per group over 100 rounds. The repertoires were screened for some 70 published EBV-specific TCRbeta sequences and 200 to 250 published CMV-specific TCRbeta sequences. Two CVID samples yielding fewer than 10,000 sequences were excluded from analysis, leaving 42 CVID repertoires. Sourced from immuneACCESS, this table was stored by TCRdb with only in-frame sequences that have V and J called. A share of the clones is absent; for the studies checked, an unresolved V gene accounts for under half, and the remainder has no known explanation. The DNA gave D and trimming, while V, J and clone size come from that table. The sample records approximately 44,000 clones, none occurring a single time. About 9.4% of the sample rests with the top ten.

Taken from cysteine to phenylalanine, the CDR3 has 15 residues. Of the CDR3's DNA, 36 bases were read; they are in frame from base 1. The germline V and J ends show losses of 4 bases and 4 bases respectively, and no gene match explains 6 bases of the junction. Via the germline V gene, CDR1 is SGHDT and CDR2 YYEEEE. This clone has ten or more counts. Its antigen is not yet known. The read is 3 residues too short to cover the CDR3 end, so that end is filled in from the germline J gene. This clonotype originated in a person between 18 and 70 years old in good health. Material for sequencing was peripheral blood mononuclear cells. The V gene is TRBV5-6 and the J gene is TRBJ1-1, and TRBD1 aligns with 11 junction nucleotides. The covered CDR3 bases are TGTGCCAGCAGCGGGGGGGACAGGGGGGGCACTGAA. This sequence encodes CASSGGDRGGTE. The full CDR3 protein reads CASSGGDRGGTEAFF.